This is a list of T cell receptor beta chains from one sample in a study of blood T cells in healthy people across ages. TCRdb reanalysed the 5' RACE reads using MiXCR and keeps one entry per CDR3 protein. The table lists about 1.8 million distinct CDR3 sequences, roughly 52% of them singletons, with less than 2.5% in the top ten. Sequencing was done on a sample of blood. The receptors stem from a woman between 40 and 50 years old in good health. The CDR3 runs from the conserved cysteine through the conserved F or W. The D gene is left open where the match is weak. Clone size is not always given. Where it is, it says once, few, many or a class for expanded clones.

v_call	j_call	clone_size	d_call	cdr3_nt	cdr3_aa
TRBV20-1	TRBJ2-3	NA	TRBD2	TGCAGTGCTACCGGGACTAGCGATTACACAGATACGCAGTATTTT	CSATGTSDYTDTQYF
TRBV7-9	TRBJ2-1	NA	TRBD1	TGTGCCAGCAGCGCGGGACAGGGGAAGGACAATGAGCAGTTCTTC	CASSAGQGKDNEQFF
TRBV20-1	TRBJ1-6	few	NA	TGCAGTGCTAGAGATCCAAATAATTCACCCCTCCACTTT	CSARDPNNSPLHF
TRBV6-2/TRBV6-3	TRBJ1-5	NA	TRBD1	TGTGCCAGCAGTTACGAGGCTAAGGGCAGGGGGATTTTTCAGCCCCAGCATTTT	CASSYEAKGRGIFQPQHF
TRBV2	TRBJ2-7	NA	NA	TGTGCCAGCAGCTTAACTCTGGGACAACCCTACGAGCAGTACTTC	CASSLTLGQPYEQYF
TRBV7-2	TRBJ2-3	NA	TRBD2	TGTGCCAGCACCCAAAGGGGGCTAGCGGGGGGGCCTCGGGCAGATACGCAGTATTTT	CASTQRGLAGGPRADTQYF
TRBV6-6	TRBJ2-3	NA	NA	TGTGCCACCCTATGGGCAGGGGGGTCAGATACGCAGTATTTT	CATLWAGGSDTQYF
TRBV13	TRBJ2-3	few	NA	TGTGCCAGCAGTTCTGCGACATGGGGGACCAGCACAGATACGCAGTATTTT	CASSSATWGTSTDTQYF
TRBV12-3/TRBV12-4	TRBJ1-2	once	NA	TGTGCCAGCAGTTTCTCTCGGGGAGGGGGCTACACCTTC	CASSFSRGGGYTF
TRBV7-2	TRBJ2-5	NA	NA	TGTGCCAGCAGCTTAGCACGGTACCAAGAGACCCAGTACTTC	CASSLARYQETQYF
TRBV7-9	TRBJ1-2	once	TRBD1	TGTGCCAGCAGCCCTCCAGGGGGATGGGACGGCTACACCTTC	CASSPPGGWDGYTF